These 21 T cell receptor beta chains were sequenced from one sample in a study of cytomegalovirus exposure and HLA in healthy donors. 13 Jbeta primers and 60 Vbeta primers were used for the PCR. Method: immunoSEQ multiplex PCR; TCRdb's copy keeps in-frame clones and lacks some. Altogether more than 150,000 clones are present, approximately 79% being singletons, with the ten largest covering around 6.6%. The sequenced sample was PBMCs. Every receptor here comes from a woman aged 45-59 years in good health and CMV-seropositive.

This clone turned up a few times. The chain joins TRBV6-6 to TRBJ2-7, with unresolved D. The CDR3 loop spans 15 amino acids. Germline V gene data show CDR1 as MNHNY and CDR2 as SVGAGI (reference sequence). V gave up 6 bases and J gave up 0 bases, with 15 bases separating them. CDR3 sequence: CASSRSTPSSYEQYF. Here the CDR3 DNA reads TGTGCCAGCAGCCGAAGTACCCCGAGCTCCTACGAGCAGTACTTC.

This clone showed up just a few times. This chain uses TRBV30 with TRBJ1-5; 7 bases match TRBD1. Per germline, CDR1 GTSNPN and CDR2 SVGIG (reference sequence). The CDR3 is 14 residues long. V lost 1 base and J lost 5; bases outside the gene matches: 5. CDR3 in amino acids: CAWSAYTGDQPQHF. DNA for the CDR3: TGTGCCTGGAGTGCTTATACAGGGGATCAGCCCCAGCATTTT.

This chain joins TRBV7-2 and TRBJ2-7; 12 bases are a match to TRBD2. The germline CDR1 and CDR2 sequences are SGHTA and FQGNSA. This CDR3 contains 16 residues. V gave up 1 base and J gave up 2 bases; unmatched junction bases: 3. The CDR3 coding sequence is TGTGCCAGCAGCTTAGGGGCTAGCGGGGGGGCCTACGAGCAGTACTTC. It encodes CASSLGASGGAYEQYF.

The CDR3 DNA sequence: TGCGCCAGCAGCCAAGACCTTCGCACTGAAGCTTTCTTT. Protein: CASSQDLRTEAFF. The chain carries TRBV4-3 and TRBJ1-1; D remains unclear. From germline, CDR1 is LGHNA and CDR2 YSLEER. V lost 0 bases and J 4 bases, leaving 6 bases between the germline ends. The CDR3 loop spans 13 amino acids.

This clone was picked up a small number of times. V and J are TRBV19 and TRBJ2-2, with TRBD1 as a possible D gene (7 bases). CDR1 and CDR2 (germline): LNHDA, SQIVND (reference sequence). Trimming cost V 3 bases and J 6 bases, with 14 bases left between them. The length of the CDR3 is 15 residues. The CDR3, as DNA: TGTGCCAGTAGTATTGGAGGGGACAGACCCGGGGAGCTGTTTTTT. As protein: CASSIGGDRPGELFF.

The chain employs TRBV6-5 and TRBJ2-7, with D possibly being TRBD2 (6 bases). Germline V gives CDR1 MNHEY, CDR2 SVGAGI. This CDR3 has 14 amino acids. The V end lost 6 bases, the J end lost 1 base, and 13 bases lay between the germline ends. The CDR3 region is CASSIHRGSYEQYF. DNA for the CDR3: TGTGCCAGCAGCATACACCGGGGGTCCTACGAGCAGTACTTC.

The V and J genes are TRBV7-9 and TRBJ2-7; TRBD2 is a possible D gene (7 bases). With 4 bases removed from V and 5 bases from J, the gap between germline ends came to 21 bases. From germline, CDR1 is SEHNR and CDR2 FQNEAQ (reference sequence). The CDR3 sequence is 16 residues long. In DNA, the CDR3 is TGTGCCAGCAGCTCCCCCCCGGGGGGCCTAGGTGACGAGCAGTACTTC. It codes for CASSSPPGGLGDEQYF.

V is TRBV7-6 and J is TRBJ1-6; TRBD1 matches at 10 bases. Germline V gene data show CDR1 as SGHVS and CDR2 as FNYEAQ. After removal of 4 bases from V and 9 bases from J, the junction contained 3 bases not matched to a gene. The CDR3 runs to 14 residues. The CDR3 protein is CASSSRTGGSPLHF. The CDR3 region has the DNA TGTGCCAGCAGCTCCCGGACAGGGGGTTCACCCCTCCACTTT. Filled out from reference TRBV7-6 and TRBJ1-6, the complete variable domain reads GAGVSQSPRYKVTKRGQDVALRCDPISGHVSLYWYRQALGQGPEFLTYFNYEAQQDKSGLPNDRFSAERPEGSISTLTIQRTEQRDSAMYRCASSSRTGGSPLHFGNGTRLTVT.

V gene TRBV14 combines with J gene TRBJ2-3; TRBD2 is a possible D gene (7 bases). V gave up 3 bases and J gave up 5 bases, with 12 bases separating them. This CDR3 contains 14 residues. In germline, CDR1 is SGHDN, CDR2 FVKESK. Written as DNA, the CDR3 is TGTGCCAGCAGCCAGTGGGGGGGCAAAGATACGCAGTATTTT. This sequence encodes CASSQWGGKDTQYF. Combining the CDR3 with reference TRBV14 and TRBJ2-3 gives the whole variable domain EAGVTQFPSHSVIEKGQTVTLRCDPISGHDNLYWYRRVMGKEIKFLLHFVKESKQDESGMPNNRFLAERTGGTYSTLKVQPAELEDSGVYFCASSQWGGKDTQYFGPGTRLTVL.

The chain links TRBV11-2 to TRBJ2-2; 9 positions agree with TRBD2. The CDR3 consists of 15 residues. Germline V gene data show CDR1 as SGHAT and CDR2 as FQNNGV. Germline trimming cut 2 bases from V and 6 bases from J; bases unmatched to any gene: 4. The CDR3 DNA sequence: TGTGCCAGCAGCTTATACTTAGCGGGGGCCGGGGAGCTGTTTTTT. Translating gives CASSLYLAGAGELFF.

In this sample, this clone turned up once. The rearrangement uses TRBV4-1 and TRBJ1-2, with D perhaps matching TRBD1 (6 bases). The germline CDR1 and CDR2 sequences are MGHRA and YSYEKL. With 4 bases removed from V and 2 bases from J, the gap between germline ends came to 8 bases. This CDR3 comprises 13 residues. The CDR3 coding sequence is TGCGCCAGCAGCCCGGACAGCAACTATGGCTACACCTTC. Protein sequence: CASSPDSNYGYTF.

This clone showed up just a few times. CDR3 nucleotides: TGCAGCGTTGAACCGAGGGCGGCAGGGGGCATGAATGAGCAGTTCTTC. It specifies CSVEPRAAGGMNEQFF. The J gene is TRBJ2-1, the V gene TRBV29-1; TRBD1 matches at 8 bases. The CDR3 sequence is 16 residues long. V gave up 2 bases and J gave up 7 bases; unmatched junction bases: 13. Germline lookup yields CDR1 SQVTM and CDR2 ANQGSEA.

V gene TRBV29-1 combines with J gene TRBJ1-1; D not certain. Trimming took 2 bases from V and 0 from J, leaving 7 bases between them. The CDR3 is 13 amino acids. Germline CDR1 reads SQVTM; CDR2 reads ANQGSEA. In DNA, the CDR3 is TGCAGCGTTGAACGGGAAATGAACACTGAAGCTTTCTTT. Encoded protein: CSVEREMNTEAFF.

The V call is TRBV6-1, the J call TRBJ2-1, with a tentative D call TRBD1 (6 bases). This CDR3 has 16 residues. Trimming pared 3 bases from V and 5 bases from J, leaving 17 bases between. Per germline, CDR1 MNHNS and CDR2 SASEGT. The CDR3 DNA follows: TGTGCCAGCAGTGATGCCCCCGGGACAACCAACAATGAGCAGTTCTTC. Its protein is CASSDAPGTTNNEQFF.

The chain carries TRBV4-1 and TRBJ2-5; D gene unclear. The germline CDR1 and CDR2 sequences are MGHRA and YSYEKL. The CDR3 is made up of 14 amino acids. V was cut by 0 bases and J by 7 bases, with 12 bases left in between. CDR3 DNA: TGCGCCAGCAGCCAAGAGGGCAGCCTCCGGACCCAGTACTTC. It translates to CASSQEGSLRTQYF.

This chain joins TRBV5-6 and TRBJ1-2; unclear D gene. Germline CDR1 and CDR2: SGHDT and YYEEEE. This CDR3 is 13 amino acids long. Trimming took 5 bases from V and 5 from J, leaving 13 bases between them. The CDR3 here is CASRQLGNYGYTF. In DNA, the CDR3 is TGTGCCAGCAGGCAACTAGGAAATTATGGCTACACCTTC.

The V and J genes are TRBV6-1 and TRBJ2-3, with a weak D call TRBD1 (5 bases). This CDR3 is built from 14 residues. The V end was cut by 8 bases, the J end by 0 bases, with 12 bases between. The V gene's germline CDR1 is MNHNS and CDR2 SASEGT. CDR3 sequence (DNA): TGTGCCAGCCTGAGACAGATGAGCACAGATACGCAGTATTTT. It encodes CASLRQMSTDTQYF.

This clone was seen a single time. The chain links TRBV6-6 to TRBJ1-6; D ambiguous. The germline V and J ends were trimmed by 3 bases and 10 bases, with 13 bases remaining between them. CDR3 length: 14 residues. CDR1 and CDR2 (germline): MNHNY, SVGAGI (reference sequence). The CDR3 spells CASSYRAGGSPLHF. The CDR3 DNA is TGTGCCAGCAGTTATCGGGCAGGAGGCTCACCCCTCCACTTT.

The V gene is TRBV6-4, the J gene TRBJ2-7, with a possible D match to TRBD2 (5 bases). The V gene lost 5 bases and the J gene lost 1 base, with 18 bases spanning the gap. In germline, CDR1 is MRHNA, CDR2 SNTAGT. The CDR3 length is 16 residues. The CDR3 sequence: CASSQGKGRGSYEQYF. CDR3 nucleotides: TGTGCCAGCAGTCAAGGTAAAGGCCGGGGTTCCTACGAGCAGTACTTC.

V and J are TRBV9 and TRBJ2-7; 9 positions agree with TRBD1. The germline V gene encodes CDR1 SGDLS and CDR2 YYNGEE. Losses at the gene ends were 5 bases for V and 3 bases for J; bases not matched to a gene: 9. CDR3 length equals 15 residues. The CDR3 protein is CASSAGRDRVYEQYF. In nucleotides, the CDR3 is TGTGCCAGCAGTGCCGGACGGGACAGGGTCTACGAGCAGTACTTC.

In this sample, this clone turned up a few times. This chain connects TRBV30 to TRBJ1-1; 7 nucleotides line up with TRBD1. The CDR3 spans 15 residues. The V gene end was trimmed by 2 bases and the J gene end by 0 bases; junction bases not matched to a gene: 6. Germline V CDR1 and CDR2: GTSNPN, SVGIG (reference sequence). CDR3 nucleotide sequence: TGTGCCTGGAGTCCGGGACAGATAATGAACACTGAAGCTTTCTTT. As protein: CAWSPGQIMNTEAFF.